This T cell receptor beta chain is from a study of control samples from healthy donors and cancer patients. This clone appeared a single time. At the DNA level, this CDR3 is encoded by other sequences in the same sample as well. The V end was cut by 0 bases, the J end by 1 base, with 4 bases between. Per the germline V gene, CDR1 is SGHRS and CDR2 is YFSETQ. This CDR3 contains 13 residues. Clones were read by immunoSEQ multiplex PCR, and TCRdb kept only the in-frame ones, dropping some. The sample has over 75,000 clones; just under 85% are singletons. The sequence derives from a man aged 25 to 40 in good health. The chain links TRBV5-1 to TRBJ1-1; D remains ambiguous. The source material was blood. The CDR3 sequence is CASSLARNTEAFF. DNA for the CDR3: TGCGCCAGCAGCTTGGCCCGGAACACTGAAGCTTTCTTT. Drawing the rest from reference TRBV5-1 and TRBJ1-1, the complete variable domain is KAGVTQTPRYLIKTRGQQVTLSCSPISGHRSVSWYQQTPGQGLQFLFEYFSETQRNKGNFPGRFSGRQFSNSRSEMNVSTLELGDSALYLCASSLARNTEAFFGQGTRLTVV.